Sequencing of this T cell receptor beta chain was carried out in a study of blood T cell repertoires in COVID-19. Profiled with immunoSEQ multiplex PCR; TCRdb holds only in-frame clones, not every one. The table lists tens of thousands of clones, 83% of them singletons. V was pared by 0 bases and J by 7 bases, with 1 base of the junction left unmatched. Germline CDR1 SGHDN, CDR2 FVKESK. This CDR3 has 15 residues. The chain uses TRBV14 and TRBJ2-1; 12 bases align to TRBD2. The origin of this receptor is an elderly man with acute or convalescent COVID-19. Source material: peripheral blood. DNA of the CDR3: TGTGCCAGCAGCCAAGAAGGGACTAGCGGGAATGAGCAGTTCTTC. This translates into CASSQEGTSGNEQFF.